This T cell receptor beta chain appears in the sequencing data of a study of blood T cell repertoires in COVID-19 (dated by TCRdb to about 2020). A note on the overall study: Samples from collaborators originated in the United States, Italy and Spain and spanned both the acute and convalescent phases of COVID-19. Deeply sampled blood TCRbeta repertoires from subjects exposed to, actively infected with, or recovered from COVID-19 were included in the dataset. The repertoires were released in a freely available public database meant as a resource for research on the immune response to SARS-CoV-2. Samples came from the ongoing ImmuneRACE study (first 160 participants) plus 1,254 subjects from 6 global collaborators. The material from the prospective study consisted of cDNA or gDNA derived from T cells, B-cell-depleted T cells, or PBMCs. Nearly every sample came with metadata listing a de-identified subject ID, COVID-19 status, age in years and sex. Where HLA class I and class II types were available, the types were taken from metadata supplied by the sample provider, not from assay-based typing.

With regard to this clone: The clone's antigen remains unknown. One base away there is no much larger clone; base qualities are not given.

TCRbeta CDR3 regions were amplified from genomic DNA using the immunoSEQ Assay, a bias-controlled multiplex PCR. The published analysis was carried out like this. The number of nucleated cells in each sample was estimated from the amplification of reference gene primers within the assay. To quantify the absolute abundance of each unique TCRbeta CDR3 rearrangement, sequence reads were collapsed and filtered. For each sample, productive Simpson clonality was calculated as the square root of Simpson's diversity index across productive rearrangements. In TCRdb, the immuneACCESS table is reduced to in-frame sequences with V and J assigned. These tables do not hold every clone; where another copy was compared, an unresolved V gene accounts for under half, and the others remain unexplained. V, J and clone size were drawn from that table, and D and trimming were deduced from the DNA. Counted in this sample were 200,000 to 300,000 clones; roughly 86% of them appeared once. The ten largest clones capture around 12% of the sample.

The CDR3, cysteine through phenylalanine, is 17 amino acids long. Of the read, only the CDR3 DNA is kept; its 51 bases are in frame from base 1. Trimming costs V 3 bases and J 0 bases, and their ends lie 12 bases apart. CDR1 is given as MDHEN and CDR2 as SYDVKM, both from the germline V gene. Whole blood was collected in K2EDTA tubes by collaborating institutions according to the institutions' own protocols. Collaborator samples were shipped for TCRbeta analysis as frozen whole blood, isolated PBMCs, or DNA extracted from either sample type. Broad study findings and their caveats: The quantity of clinical and demographic metadata differed by source and by participant and was supplied without curation.

This sequence originates from a man of 80 years or more with acute or convalescent COVID-19. Sequencing input: peripheral blood. The chain is assembled from TRBV28 and TRBJ2-6, and TRBD2 may be the D gene, going by 5 matching bases. The DNA is TGTGCCAGCAGTTTTCGGGGATCCCTCTCTGGGGCCAACGTCCTGACTTTC. Translated, this gives CASSFRGSLSGANVLTF.